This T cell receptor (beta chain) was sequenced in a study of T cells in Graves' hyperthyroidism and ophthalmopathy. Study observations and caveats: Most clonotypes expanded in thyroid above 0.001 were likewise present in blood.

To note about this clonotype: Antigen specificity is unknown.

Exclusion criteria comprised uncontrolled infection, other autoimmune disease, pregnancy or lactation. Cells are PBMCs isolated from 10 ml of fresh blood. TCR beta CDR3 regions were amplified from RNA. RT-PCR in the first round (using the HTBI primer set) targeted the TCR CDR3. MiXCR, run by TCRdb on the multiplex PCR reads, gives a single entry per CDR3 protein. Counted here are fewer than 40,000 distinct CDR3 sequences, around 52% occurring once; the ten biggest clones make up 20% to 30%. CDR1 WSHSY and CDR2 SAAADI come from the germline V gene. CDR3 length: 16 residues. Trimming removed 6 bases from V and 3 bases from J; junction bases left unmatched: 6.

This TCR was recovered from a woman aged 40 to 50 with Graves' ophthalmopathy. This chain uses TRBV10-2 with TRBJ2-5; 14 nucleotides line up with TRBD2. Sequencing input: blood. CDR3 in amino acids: CASRSGLAGGKETQYF. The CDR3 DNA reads TGCGCCAGCAGGTCAGGACTAGCGGGGGGTAAAGAGACCCAGTACTTC.